Sequencing of this T cell receptor (beta chain) was carried out in a study of somatic mutations in cytotoxic T cells in rheumatoid arthritis. At the level of the study: A roughly 32 ml EDTA sample of patient blood was drawn right after diagnosis, before any treatment. Findings of the study overall: Just what the expanded CD8+ clones targeted, in terms of antigens, remained unknown. For rheumatoid arthritis patients, CD8+ clonality increased with age, whereas it did not in healthy controls.

V gave up 4 bases and J gave up 2 bases, with 10 bases separating them. CDR3 length equals 14 residues. Germline CDR1 and CDR2: SGHTS and YDEGEE. A remark on this clone: Its antigen is unidentified.

Per the original data handling: Patient CD8+ clones bigger than 1% seldom lined up with published virus-specific TCRB sequences. Assay: immunoSEQ multiplex PCR; the TCRdb copy retains only in-frame clones and omits some. From that table come the V and J calls and clone size; the DNA was used to work out D and trimming. The sample gives around 19,000 clones, around 86% of which show up once; 13% to 15% is in the top ten. What was sequenced was CD8+ T cells sorted from blood. The V and J genes are TRBV5-8 and TRBJ1-5, with a weak D call TRBD1 (5 bases). The sequence came from an adult with rheumatoid arthritis. DNA for the CDR3: TGTGCCAGCAGCCAGTTAGGGGGCAATCAGCCCCAGCATTTT. Its translation is CASSQLGGNQPQHF.